Shown below are 5 T cell receptor beta chains from a single sample sequenced in a study of cytomegalovirus exposure and HLA in healthy donors. A multiplex PCR was run with 60 Vbeta primers and 13 Jbeta primers. The protocol was immunoSEQ multiplex PCR, while the TCRdb copy is restricted to in-frame clones and leaves out a portion. The sample gives around 20,000 clones, about 80% of which show up once; about a fifth is in the top ten. The sequencing input was PBMCs. The source of these receptors is a human donor in good health.

The rearrangement joins TRBV7-3 to TRBJ2-7, with 7 bases matching TRBD2. The CDR3 loop spans 15 amino acids. The germline V gene encodes CDR1 SGHTA and CDR2 FQGTGA. With V trimmed by 0 bases and J by 3 bases, 5 bases remained unmatched. As DNA, the CDR3 is TGTGCCAGCAGCTTAACGTTGGGGGGGGGCTACGAGCAGTACTTC. Translating gives CASSLTLGGGYEQYF.

The rearrangement joins TRBV11-3 to TRBJ2-1; TRBD2 aligns across 8 bases. This CDR3 region has 15 residues. The V and J ends lost 5 bases and 7 bases, in that order; junction bases with no gene match: 10. Germline V gene lookup returns CDR1 SGHNT and CDR2 YENEEA. The CDR3 region is CASSTRGGIRNEQFF. CDR3 in DNA: TGTGCCAGCAGCACTCGGGGGGGCATTAGGAATGAGCAGTTCTTC.

The chain recombines TRBV19 with TRBJ2-5; the match to TRBD2 covers 7 bases. With V trimmed by 5 bases and J by 7 bases, 16 bases remained unmatched. The CDR3 is 16 amino acids. Germline V gene sequence: CDR1 LNHDA, CDR2 SQIVND (reference sequence). The CDR3 DNA reads TGTGCCAGTAGTGCTTATCTAGCGGCAGGGCGGGGGACCCAGTACTTC. This encodes CASSAYLAAGRGTQYF.

The rearrangement links TRBV6-5 to TRBJ2-4; the D is unclear. This CDR3 contains 13 residues. With 4 bases removed from V and 0 bases from J, the gap between germline ends came to 4 bases. CDR1 is MNHEY and CDR2 is SVGAGI in the germline V gene. The CDR3 region is CASSSIAKNIQYF. CDR3 nucleotides: TGTGCCAGCAGTTCAATAGCCAAAAACATTCAGTACTTC.

This clone was recorded once. The chain combines TRBV6-5 with TRBJ2-2; 8 bases agree with TRBD1. Trimming at V came to 8 bases and at J to 5 bases, leaving 7 bases not matched to a gene. This CDR3 region has 14 residues. Germline lookup yields CDR1 MNHEY and CDR2 SVGAGI. The CDR3 sequence is CASGQGLSTGELFF. CDR3 nucleotides: TGTGCCAGCGGACAGGGACTCAGTACCGGGGAGCTGTTTTTT.